The 7 T cell receptor beta chains below come from one sample, sequenced in a study of OX40 agonist ivuxolimab in advanced cancers. Repertoires were generated with immunoSEQ multiplex PCR, while TCRdb's copy carries only in-frame clones and drops some. The data contain fewer than 85,000 clones, around 81% of them seen just once; the ten biggest clones take up 8.2%. The material was CD4+ or CD8+ T cells sorted from blood, obtained in a trial of the OX40 agonist ivuxolimab. These receptors were taken from an adult with an advanced solid tumor such as melanoma, head and neck, liver or kidney cancer.

V and J are TRBV7-2 and TRBJ1-5; 8 bases are a match to TRBD1. This CDR3 region has 17 residues. Germline loops: CDR1 SGHTA, CDR2 FQGNSA. Trimming cost V 5 bases and J 0 bases; bases outside gene matches: 9. The CDR3 nucleotides read TGTGCCAGCAGCCGTTGGGGACAGGTCGATAGCAATCAGCCCCAGCATTTT. Its protein product is CASSRWGQVDSNQPQHF.

This rearrangement joins TRBV7-6 to TRBJ2-5, with 16 positions matching TRBD2. Germline V gene sequence: CDR1 SGHVS, CDR2 FNYEAQ. CDR3 length: 22 amino acids. J was trimmed by 0 bases and V by 2 bases; bases with no gene match: 15. Here the CDR3 reads CASSLPRTLLGLAGGHQETQYF. In DNA form, the CDR3 reads TGTGCCAGCAGCTTACCAAGGACCTTATTGGGACTAGCGGGGGGGCACCAAGAGACCCAGTACTTC.

The rearrangement links TRBV2 to TRBJ2-2; perhaps TRBD2 as D (7 bases). CDR1 is SNHLY, CDR2 FYNNEI, per germline. V was clipped by 0 bases and J by 3 bases, with 17 bases between them. The CDR3 runs to 18 residues. The CDR3 nucleotides are TGTGCCAGCAGTGAAGCATTCGGGGGGCCTACCTACACCGGGGAGCTGTTTTTT. Protein product: CASSEAFGGPTYTGELFF.

This clone was seen only once. This chain uses TRBV7-9 with TRBJ1-1; D unresolved. The CDR3 runs to 13 residues. The V end was cut by 3 bases, the J end by 5 bases, with 10 bases between. The germline V gene has CDR1 SEHNR and CDR2 FQNEAQ (reference sequence). This CDR3 is CASSFQDLTEAFF. The CDR3 DNA reads as TGTGCCAGCAGCTTCCAGGATTTGACTGAAGCTTTCTTT.

This chain links TRBV19 with TRBJ1-1, with D unclear. The CDR3 covers 14 residues. Germline CDR1 reads LNHDA; CDR2 reads SQIVND (reference sequence). V lost 3 bases and J 6 bases, leaving 14 bases between the germline ends. CDR3 sequence (DNA): TGTGCCAGTAGTATGGGCATGTTGGGCGCTGAAGCTTTCTTT. This codes for CASSMGMLGAEAFF.

This clone turned up a few times. V gene TRBV4-3 combines with J gene TRBJ2-1; no clear D gene. In germline, CDR1 is LGHNA, CDR2 YSLEER. V lost 0 bases, J lost 3 bases, and 12 bases lay in between. The CDR3 is made up of 16 amino acids. DNA for the CDR3: TGCGCCAGCAGCCAAGAGGGTTCAGGCAGCTACAATGAGCAGTTCTTC. The encoded protein is CASSQEGSGSYNEQFF.

The V gene is TRBV5-4, the J gene TRBJ2-5, with a tentative D call TRBD1 (6 bases). Trimming removed 4 bases at V and 3 bases at J, with 13 bases between. Germline CDR1 and CDR2: SGHNT and YYREEE (reference sequence). The CDR3 totals 14 residues. CDR3: CASSEGGTKETQYF. The CDR3 DNA reads TGTGCCAGCAGCGAAGGGGGAACAAAAGAGACCCAGTACTTC.